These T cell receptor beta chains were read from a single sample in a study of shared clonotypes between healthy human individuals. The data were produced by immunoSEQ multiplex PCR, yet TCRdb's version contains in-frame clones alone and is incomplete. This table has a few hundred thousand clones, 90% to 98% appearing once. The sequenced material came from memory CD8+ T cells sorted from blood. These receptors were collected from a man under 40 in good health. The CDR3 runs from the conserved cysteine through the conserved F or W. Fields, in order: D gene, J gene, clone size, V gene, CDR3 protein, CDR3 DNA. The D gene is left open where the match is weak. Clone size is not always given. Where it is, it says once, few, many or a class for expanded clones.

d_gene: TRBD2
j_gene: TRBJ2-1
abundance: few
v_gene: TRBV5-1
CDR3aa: CASSLASGRAGFKYNEQFF
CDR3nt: TGCGCCAGCAGCTTGGCTAGCGGGAGGGCCGGTTTCAAATACAATGAGCAGTTCTTC

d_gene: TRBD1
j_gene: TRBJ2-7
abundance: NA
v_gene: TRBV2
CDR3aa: CASSPQGVYEQYF
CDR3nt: TGTGCCAGCAGTCCCCAGGGGGTCTACGAGCAGTACTTC

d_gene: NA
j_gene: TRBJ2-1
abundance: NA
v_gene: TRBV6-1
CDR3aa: CASSEQRLYSYNEQFF
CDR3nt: TGTGCCAGCAGTGAACAGAGGTTATACTCCTACAATGAGCAGTTCTTC

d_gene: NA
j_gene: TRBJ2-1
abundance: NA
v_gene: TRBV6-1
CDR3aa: CASSVVGPKTSNEQFF
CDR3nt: TGTGCCAGCAGTGTTGTCGGGCCAAAGACGTCCAATGAGCAGTTCTTC

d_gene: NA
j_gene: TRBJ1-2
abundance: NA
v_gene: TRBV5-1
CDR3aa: CASSLPDTPHGYTF
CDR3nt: TGCGCCAGCAGCTTGCCGGACACCCCTCATGGCTACACCTTC

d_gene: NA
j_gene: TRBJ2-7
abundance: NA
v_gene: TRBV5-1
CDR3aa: CASSLRDTEQYF
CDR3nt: TGCGCCAGCAGCTTGAGAGATACCGAGCAGTACTTC

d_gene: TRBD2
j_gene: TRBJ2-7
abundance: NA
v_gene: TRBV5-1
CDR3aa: CASSPLAGDSYEQYF
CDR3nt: TGCGCCAGCAGCCCACTAGCGGGGGACTCCTACGAGCAGTACTTC

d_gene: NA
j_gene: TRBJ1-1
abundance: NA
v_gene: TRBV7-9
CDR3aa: CASSPPRAEAFF
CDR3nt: TGTGCCAGCAGCCCTCCAAGGGCTGAAGCTTTCTTT

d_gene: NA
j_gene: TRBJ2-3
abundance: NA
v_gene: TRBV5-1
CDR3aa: CASKGVYSTDTQYF
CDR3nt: TGCGCCAGCAAGGGGGTATACAGCACAGATACGCAGTATTTT

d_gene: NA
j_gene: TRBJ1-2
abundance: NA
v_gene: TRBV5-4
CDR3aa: CATLPNPTGSYGYTF
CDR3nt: TGTGCCACCTTGCCGAACCCGACAGGAAGCTATGGCTACACCTTC

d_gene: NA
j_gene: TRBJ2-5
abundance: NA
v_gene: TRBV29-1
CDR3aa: CSVGTLPPQETQYF
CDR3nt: TGCAGCGTCGGGACACTCCCACCACAAGAGACCCAGTACTTC

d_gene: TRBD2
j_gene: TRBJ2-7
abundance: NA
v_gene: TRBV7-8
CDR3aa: CASSPLFGLGLAGSYEQYF
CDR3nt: TGTGCCAGCAGCCCATTATTTGGTCTTGGACTAGCGGGCTCCTACGAGCAGTACTTC

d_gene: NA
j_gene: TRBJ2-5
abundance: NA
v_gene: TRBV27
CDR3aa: CASSLWRGPEETQYF
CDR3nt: TGTGCCAGCAGTTTATGGAGGGGGCCCGAAGAGACCCAGTACTTC

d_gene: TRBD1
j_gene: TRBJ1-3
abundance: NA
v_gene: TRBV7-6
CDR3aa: CASSLASRGGNTIYF
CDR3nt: TGTGCCAGCAGCTTAGCATCCAGGGGGGGAAACACCATATATTTT

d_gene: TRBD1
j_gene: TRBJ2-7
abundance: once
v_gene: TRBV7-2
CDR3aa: CASSLWTGGSYEQYF
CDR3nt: TGTGCCAGCAGCCTTTGGACAGGAGGAAGCTACGAGCAGTACTTC

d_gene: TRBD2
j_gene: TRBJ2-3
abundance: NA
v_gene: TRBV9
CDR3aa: CASSVAGLANTDTQYF
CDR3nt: TGTGCCAGCAGCGTAGCGGGACTAGCAAACACAGATACGCAGTATTTT

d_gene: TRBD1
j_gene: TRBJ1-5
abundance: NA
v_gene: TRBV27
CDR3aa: CASSLRGTGSQPQHF
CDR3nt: TGTGCCAGCAGTTTAAGGGGGACAGGGAGTCAGCCCCAGCATTTT

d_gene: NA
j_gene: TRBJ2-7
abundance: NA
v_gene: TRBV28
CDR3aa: CASSFMWMWGRNYEQYF
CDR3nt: TGTGCCAGCAGTTTTATGTGGATGTGGGGGAGGAACTACGAGCAGTACTTC

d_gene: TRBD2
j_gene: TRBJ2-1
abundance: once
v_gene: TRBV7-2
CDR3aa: CASSLVASGTRTHEQFF
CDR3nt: TGTGCCAGCAGCTTAGTAGCCTCGGGGACTAGGACCCATGAGCAGTTCTTC

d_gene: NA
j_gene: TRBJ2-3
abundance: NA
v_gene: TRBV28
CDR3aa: CASRPGQTATQYF
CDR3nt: TGTGCCAGCAGGCCTGGACAAACTGCTACGCAGTATTTT

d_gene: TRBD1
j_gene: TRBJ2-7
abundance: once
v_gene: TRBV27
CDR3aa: CASSRQGRHSYEQYF
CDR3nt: TGTGCCAGCAGTCGACAGGGGAGGCACTCCTACGAGCAGTACTTC

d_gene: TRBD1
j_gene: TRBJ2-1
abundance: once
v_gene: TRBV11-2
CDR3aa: CASSPSPGTGGRSEQFF
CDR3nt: TGTGCCAGCAGCCCTAGCCCTGGGACAGGGGGGAGAAGTGAGCAGTTCTTC

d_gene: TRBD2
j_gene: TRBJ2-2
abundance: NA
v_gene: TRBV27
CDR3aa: CASIRTSGRTGELFF
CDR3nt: TGTGCCAGCATCAGGACTAGCGGGAGAACGGGGGAGCTGTTTTTT

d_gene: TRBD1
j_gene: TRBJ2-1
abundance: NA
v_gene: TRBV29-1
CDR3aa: CSVSPGQGSNEQFF
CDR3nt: TGCAGCGTTTCTCCGGGACAGGGCTCCAATGAGCAGTTCTTC

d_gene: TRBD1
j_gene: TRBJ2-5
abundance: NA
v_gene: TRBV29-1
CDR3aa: CSVNHPGQGAAQYF
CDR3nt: TGCAGCGTTAACCACCCGGGACAGGGGGCAGCGCAGTACTTC

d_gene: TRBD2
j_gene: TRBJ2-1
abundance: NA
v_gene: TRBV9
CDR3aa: CASSPTSGSSYNEQFF
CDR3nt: TGTGCCAGCAGCCCCACTAGCGGGAGCTCCTACAATGAGCAGTTCTTC

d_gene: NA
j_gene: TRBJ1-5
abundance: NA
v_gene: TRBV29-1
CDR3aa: CSVGQGNQPQHF
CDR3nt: TGCAGCGTTGGACAGGGCAATCAGCCCCAGCATTTT